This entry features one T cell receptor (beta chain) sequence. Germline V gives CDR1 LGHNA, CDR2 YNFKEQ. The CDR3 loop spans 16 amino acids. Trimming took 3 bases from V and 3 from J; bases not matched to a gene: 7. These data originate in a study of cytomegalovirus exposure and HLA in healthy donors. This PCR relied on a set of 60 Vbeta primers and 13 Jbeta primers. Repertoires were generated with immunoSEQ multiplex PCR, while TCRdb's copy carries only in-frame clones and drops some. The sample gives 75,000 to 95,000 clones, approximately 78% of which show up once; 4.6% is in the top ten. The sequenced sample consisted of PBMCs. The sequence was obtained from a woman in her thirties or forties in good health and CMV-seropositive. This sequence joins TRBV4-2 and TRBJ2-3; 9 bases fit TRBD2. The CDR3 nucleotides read TGTGCCAGCAGCCAGCCCGATAGCGGGAGAACAGATACGCAGTATTTT. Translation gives CASSQPDSGRTDTQYF.